A single sample is the source of the 24 T cell receptor beta chains below, sequenced in a study of T cell repertoires in ileal Crohn's disease. Profiling relied on immunoSEQ multiplex PCR, and the TCRdb table lists in-frame clones only, not all of them. The sample consists of approximately 3,000 clones, roughly two thirds of them appearing once. Described time point: proximal margin of the surgical specimen (macroscopically non-inflamed). The specimen was ileal tissue. These TCRs come from an adult with Crohn's disease.

The rearrangement uses TRBV7-9 and TRBJ2-1; D gene uncertain. The CDR3 extends over 11 amino acids. CDR1 SEHNR and CDR2 FQNEAQ come from the germline V gene (reference sequence). V was cut by 8 bases and J by 6 bases, with 8 bases left in between. The CDR3 DNA reads TGTGCCAGCGGAGCCTCCAATGAGCAGTTCTTC. The encoded protein is CASGASNEQFF.

The chain uses TRBV9 and TRBJ2-5, with 14 bases identical to TRBD2. This CDR3 is 17 amino acids long. Unmatched junction bases numbered 7, after V lost 3 bases and J lost 3 bases. Germline V gene sequence: CDR1 SGDLS, CDR2 YYNGEE. The CDR3 sequence: CASSGAGTSGRKETQYF. CDR3 DNA: TGTGCCAGCAGCGGGGCCGGGACTAGCGGGAGAAAAGAGACCCAGTACTTC.

The chain employs TRBV15 and TRBJ1-1, with 8 bases identical to TRBD1. The CDR3 consists of 14 residues. Germline loops: CDR1 LNHNV, CDR2 YYDKDF (reference sequence). V shed 2 bases and J 4 bases; nucleotides not matched to a gene: 3. The CDR3 DNA is TGTGCCACCAGCAGAAACACAGGGGGCACTGAAGCTTTCTTT. This gives the protein CATSRNTGGTEAFF. Together with reference TRBV15 and TRBJ1-1, the CDR3 gives the full variable domain: DAMVIQNPRYQVTQFGKPVTLSCSQTLNHNVMYWYQQKSSQAPKLLFHYYDKDFNNEADTPDNFQSRRPNTSFCFLDIRSPGLGDTAMYLCATSRNTGGTEAFFGQGTRLTVV.

The genes are TRBV27 and TRBJ1-1; D is uncertain. CDR1 MNHEY and CDR2 SMNVEV come from the germline V gene (reference sequence). This CDR3 contains 16 residues. V lost 6 bases and J 4 bases, leaving 21 bases between the germline ends. The CDR3 coding sequence is TGTGCCAGCAGGGAGGTTAGGAACAGTCACTCCACTGAAGCTTTCTTT. Amino acid sequence: CASREVRNSHSTEAFF.

This chain links TRBV4-1 with TRBJ2-1; TRBD2 matches 8 bases. With V trimmed by 3 bases and J by 14 bases, 12 bases remained unmatched. Per the germline V gene, CDR1 is MGHRA and CDR2 is YSYEKL. This CDR3 contains 14 residues. The CDR3 loop is CASSQALGGLVEFF. As DNA, the CDR3 is TGCGCCAGCAGCCAGGCCCTTGGGGGACTAGTTGAGTTCTTC.

This chain links TRBV12-5 with TRBJ2-7; no reliable D call. CDR1 is LGHNT and CDR2 is FRNRAP in the germline V gene. The V end was cut by 5 bases, the J end by 7 bases, with 12 bases between. The CDR3 is 12 residues long. This chain's CDR3 is CASGPMMMEQYF. CDR3 DNA sequence: TGTGCTAGTGGTCCCATGATGATGGAGCAGTACTTC.

The chain links TRBV7-9 to TRBJ1-4; no clear D gene. V dropped 5 bases and J dropped 0 bases, with 7 bases sitting between them. Germline V CDR1 and CDR2: SEHNR, FQNEAQ (reference sequence). This CDR3 is built from 14 residues. The CDR3 coding sequence is TGTGCCAGCAGCCCAGATGCAACTAATGAAAAACTGTTTTTT. Translated, it gives CASSPDATNEKLFF.

V usage is TRBV5-4 and J usage is TRBJ1-5; 7 positions match TRBD1. The CDR3 is made up of 15 amino acids. The germline CDR1 and CDR2 sequences are SGHNT and YYREEE (reference sequence). V shed 0 bases, J shed 5 bases, and the junction held 5 bases outside the gene matches. This chain's CDR3 is CASSLDRGPYQPQHF. CDR3 coding DNA: TGTGCCAGCAGCTTGGATAGGGGGCCGTATCAGCCCCAGCATTTT.

Concerning this clone itself: A read error may be the cause here, since a much bigger clone is one base away. This chain links TRBV5-6 with TRBJ1-5, with a tentative D call TRBD1 (6 bases). V shed 3 bases and J shed 5 bases, with 24 bases lying between them. CDR1 and CDR2 from the germline V gene are SGHDT and YYEEEE. CDR3 size: 18 residues. DNA for the CDR3: TGTGCCAGCAGCTGGGGGGGCCGGTACAGGGTGGGTGATCAGCCCCAGCATTTT. This encodes CASSWGGRYRVGDQPQHF.

The CDR3 is CASSLTNWGDNEQFF. In nucleotides, the CDR3 is TGCGCCAGCAGCTTGACCAACTGGGGGGATAATGAGCAGTTCTTC. The J gene is TRBJ2-1, the V gene TRBV5-1; a possible D gene is TRBD2 (6 bases). The CDR3 has 15 residues. Trimming pared 1 base from V and 7 bases from J, leaving 15 bases between. Germline V CDR1 and CDR2: SGHRS, YFSETQ.

V and J are TRBV13 and TRBJ2-7; possible D gene TRBD2, 6 bases. Germline V lookup: CDR1 PRHDT, CDR2 FYEKMQ (reference sequence). V lost 5 bases, J lost 4 bases, and 15 bases lay in between. CDR3 length equals 14 residues. The CDR3 is CASSRRDGLYEQYF. Written as DNA, the CDR3 is TGTGCCAGCAGCAGACGGGACGGACTATACGAGCAGTACTTC.

This clone is judged medium-sized (0.01 to 0.1%). This CDR3 is CASSLSSNEQYF. CDR3 nucleotides: TGTGCCAGCAGCCTCTCGAGTAACGAGCAGTACTTC. V and J are TRBV2 and TRBJ2-7; D gene uncertain. This CDR3 is built from 12 residues. Germline CDR1 SNHLY, CDR2 FYNNEI. Trimming shortened V by 6 bases and J by 5 bases, and 11 bases separated the two germline ends.

V usage is TRBV7-8 and J usage is TRBJ2-5, with D perhaps assigned TRBD1 or TRBD2 (5 bases each). The V end lost 5 bases, the J end lost 2 bases, and 15 bases lay between the germline ends. The CDR3 totals 15 residues. CDR1 and CDR2 (germline): SGHVS, FQNEAQ. The CDR3 nucleotides read TGTGCCAGCAGCGCGGTCGGGACCCCACAAGAGACCCAGTACTTC. Translating it yields CASSAVGTPQETQYF.

This chain joins TRBV30 and TRBJ1-1; D not resolved. Trimming pared 0 bases from V and 0 bases from J, leaving 5 bases between. The CDR3 has 13 amino acids. Germline-derived CDR1 and CDR2 are GTSNPN and SVGIG (reference sequence). CDR3 residues: CAWSVVMNTEAFF. CDR3 coding DNA: TGTGCCTGGAGTGTAGTCATGAACACTGAAGCTTTCTTT.

This chain joins TRBV10-3 and TRBJ1-2; D uncertain. The CDR3 has 13 amino acids. CDR1 is ENHRY and CDR2 is SYGVKD in the germline V gene. The V gene lost 3 bases and the J gene lost 4 bases, with 9 bases spanning the gap. CDR3 in DNA: TGTGCCATCAGTGAAAAGGATGGCTATGGCTACACCTTC. Protein product: CAISEKDGYGYTF.

This clone was seen more than once but under ten times. The V call is TRBV6-5, the J call TRBJ2-1; TRBD2 agrees at 8 bases. The CDR3 length is 15 residues. The trim removed 6 bases at V and 4 bases at J, leaving 8 bases unmatched. Germline V lookup: CDR1 MNHEY, CDR2 SVGAGI. CDR3 loop: CASSPGGALYNEQFF. In nucleotides, the CDR3 is TGTGCCAGCAGCCCGGGGGGGGCCCTGTACAATGAGCAGTTCTTC.

By sample share, this clone is medium-sized. The rearrangement joins TRBV7-3 to TRBJ2-1; 9 bases fit TRBD2. Unmatched junction bases numbered 10, after V lost 5 bases and J lost 8 bases. Germline V gene sequence: CDR1 SGHTA, CDR2 FQGTGA. The CDR3 covers 15 residues. For the CDR3, the DNA is TGTGCCAGCAGCCCGAAGCGGGGGGAACTGGATGAGCAGTTCTTC. Encoded protein: CASSPKRGELDEQFF.

This sequence joins TRBV2 and TRBJ1-1; no reliable D call. V lost 5 bases to trimming and J lost 4 bases, with 11 bases between them. In germline, CDR1 is SNHLY, CDR2 FYNNEI. CDR3 length equals 13 residues. CDR3 bases: TGTGCCAGCAGTCGGCAAATAGGCACTGAAGCTTTCTTT. Encoded protein: CASSRQIGTEAFF.

Comment on this clone: A junction boundary mismatches the germline segment, possibly from a read error. This chain connects TRBV5-4 to TRBJ1-2; a weak D match, TRBD1 (5 bases). Germline CDR1 reads SGHNT; CDR2 reads YYREEE (reference sequence). The CDR3 covers 16 residues. CDR3 nucleotide sequence: TGTGCCAGCAGCTTGGCCGCCGGGGGAAGAGCTTATGGCTCCACCTTC. Protein: CASSLAAGGRAYGSTF.

V is TRBV5-1 and J is TRBJ2-3; the D gene is possibly TRBD2 (5 bases). Germline loops: CDR1 SGHRS, CDR2 YFSETQ. CDR3 size: 14 residues. V was shortened by 0 bases and J by 5 bases, with 10 bases between the two germline ends. The CDR3 is CASSLGGPIDTQYF. CDR3 sequence (DNA): TGCGCCAGCAGCTTGGGAGGGCCGATAGATACGCAGTATTTT.

The chain combines TRBV5-1 with TRBJ2-4; 9 bases fit TRBD2. Germline assignment: CDR1 SGHRS and CDR2 YFSETQ. The CDR3 extends over 16 amino acids. With 4 bases clipped from V and 1 base from J, the junction kept 6 bases outside the gene matches. The CDR3 nucleotides are TGCGCCAGCAGCCTCGGGACTAGCTCCGCCAAAAACATTCAGTACTTC. This gives the protein CASSLGTSSAKNIQYF. Using reference TRBV5-1 and TRBJ2-4 for the parts outside the CDR3, the full variable domain is KAGVTQTPRYLIKTRGQQVTLSCSPISGHRSVSWYQQTPGQGLQFLFEYFSETQRNKGNFPGRFSGRQFSNSRSEMNVSTLELGDSALYLCASSLGTSSAKNIQYFGAGTRLSVL.

V is TRBV2 and J is TRBJ1-5; the match to TRBD1 covers 8 bases. Per the germline V gene, CDR1 is SNHLY and CDR2 is FYNNEI. The CDR3 spans 14 residues. The ends lost 6 bases at V and 4 bases at J; junction bases unmatched: 5. In DNA form, the CDR3 reads TGTGCCAGCAGCTCGGACAGGGTAAATCAGCCCCAGCATTTT. Translating it yields CASSSDRVNQPQHF.

This sequence joins TRBV30 and TRBJ1-5; 7 bases agree with TRBD1. There are 13 residues in the CDR3. Unmatched junction bases numbered 3, after V lost 1 base and J lost 6 bases. Germline V gene lookup returns CDR1 GTSNPN and CDR2 SVGIG (reference sequence). The CDR3 bases are TGTGCCTGGAGTGACGAGGGGGCTCAGCCCCAGCATTTT. Its protein is CAWSDEGAQPQHF.

The chain combines TRBV5-1 with TRBJ2-7; 8 bases are shared with TRBD2. After removal of 0 bases from V and 6 bases from J, the junction contained 5 bases not matched to a gene. The CDR3 runs to 14 residues. Germline lookup yields CDR1 SGHRS and CDR2 YFSETQ. CDR3 coding DNA: TGCGCCAGCAGCTTGGGGACTAGCAAGGGCGAGCAGTACGTC. This codes for CASSLGTSKGEQYV.